Each of the 26 T cell receptor beta chains below was sequenced from the same sample in a study of shared T cell receptors in the human thymus. Using immunoSEQ multiplex PCR, the repertoire was profiled, and TCRdb retains in-frame clones only, with some absent. The sample shows about 660,000 clones, approximately 88% of them seen only once. These data were also filed under a second study, of human thymus T cells.

Sequenced material: thymocytes. The receptor source for this set is a boy younger than two with a congenital heart defect.

This clone was detected a few times. The chain is built from TRBV5-1 and TRBJ2-2; 15 positions match TRBD2. Looked up from germline, CDR1 is SGHRS and CDR2 is YFSETQ. The ends lost 3 bases at V and 4 bases at J; junction bases unmatched: 7. The CDR3 is made up of 18 amino acids. The CDR3 nucleotides are TGCGCCAGCAGCTCTGGACTAGCGGGAGGGCCGGGCACCGGGGAGCTGTTTTTT. Protein sequence: CASSSGLAGGPGTGELFF.

This clone was recorded only once. The genes are TRBV4-3 and TRBJ2-2; 8 nucleotides align to TRBD1. Germline CDR1 reads LGHNA; CDR2 reads YSLEER. With 0 bases clipped from V and 8 bases from J, the junction kept 17 bases outside the gene matches. The CDR3 sequence is 19 residues long. In nucleotides, the CDR3 is TGCGCCAGCAGCCAAGATCCCATCATCTGGGCAGGGGGCAGAGGGGAGCTGTTTTTT. As protein: CASSQDPIIWAGGRGELFF.

This rearrangement joins TRBV6-4 to TRBJ1-5, with D possibly matching TRBD1 (6 bases). This CDR3 has 13 amino acids. Germline lookup yields CDR1 MRHNA and CDR2 SNTAGT. The V end was cut by 3 bases, the J end by 6 bases, with 9 bases between. CDR3 coding DNA: TGTGCCAGCAGTGAAACAGGGCGTCAGCCCCAGCATTTT. Translating it yields CASSETGRQPQHF.

This chain joins TRBV29-1 and TRBJ1-1; 8 bases match TRBD1. Trimming removed 7 bases from V and 6 bases from J; junction bases left unmatched: 13. The V gene's germline CDR1 is SQVTM and CDR2 ANQGSEA. There are 14 residues in the CDR3. CDR3 region: CSALSDRGKAEAFF. CDR3 DNA sequence: TGCAGCGCCTTGAGTGACAGGGGTAAGGCTGAAGCTTTCTTT.

The V call is TRBV28, the J call TRBJ2-5; 10 nucleotides align to TRBD2. The CDR3 sequence is 16 residues long. The V gene end was trimmed by 10 bases and the J gene end by 4 bases; junction bases not matched to a gene: 15. Germline CDR1 is MDHEN and CDR2 is SYDVKM. The CDR3: CATSPEWEREGETQYF. As DNA, the CDR3 is TGTGCCACGAGCCCGGAGTGGGAGCGGGAGGGAGAGACCCAGTACTTC.

This clone was seen once. V usage is TRBV7-6 and J usage is TRBJ2-7, with 8 bases aligning to TRBD1. Germline lookup yields CDR1 SGHVS and CDR2 FNYEAQ. The junction had 13 bases not matched to a gene; V was cut back by 5 bases and J by 4 bases. The CDR3 loop spans 16 amino acids. CDR3 in amino acids: CASSATDRVYMYEQYF. In DNA form, the CDR3 reads TGTGCCAGCAGCGCCACGGACAGGGTCTATATGTACGAGCAGTACTTC.

V usage is TRBV23-1 and J usage is TRBJ2-5; 8 nucleotides align to TRBD2. TRBV23-1 is filed as an ORF, its function uncertain. The trim removed 5 bases at V and 4 bases at J, leaving 3 bases unmatched. The CDR3 is 13 amino acids. The CDR3: CASSRLAGETQYF. The CDR3, as DNA: TGCGCCAGCAGTAGGCTAGCGGGAGAGACCCAGTACTTC.

CDR3: CASSPSLVLRNQPQHF. The CDR3 nucleotides read TGTGCCAGCAGCCCTTCCCTGGTCCTACGCAATCAGCCCCAGCATTTT. The rearrangement uses TRBV4-2 and TRBJ1-5; D is unresolved. The germline CDR1 and CDR2 sequences are LGHNA and YNFKEQ. The ends were cut back, 4 bases at V and 2 bases at J, with 15 bases in the middle. The CDR3 loop spans 16 amino acids.

The V and J genes are TRBV19 and TRBJ1-2, with 8 bases lining up with TRBD1. The CDR3 length is 13 residues. The germline V gene encodes CDR1 LNHDA and CDR2 SQIVND (reference sequence). Trimming at V came to 5 bases and at J to 8 bases, leaving 7 bases not matched to a gene. CDR3 sequence (DNA): TGTGCCAGTAGTCCCCAGGACAGGGTCGGCTACACCTTC. Translation: CASSPQDRVGYTF.

The chain is built from TRBV9 and TRBJ2-6; 12 bases agree with TRBD2. V lost 6 bases and J lost 3; bases outside the gene matches: 10. The CDR3 runs to 18 residues. In germline, CDR1 is SGDLS, CDR2 YYNGEE. The CDR3 nucleotides are TGTGCCAGCACCCCTAGCGGGAGGGCCGTCGGTGGGGCCAACGTCCTGACTTTC. This sequence encodes CASTPSGRAVGGANVLTF.

The J gene is TRBJ1-2, the V gene TRBV14; 8 bases align to TRBD1. Germline V CDR1 and CDR2: SGHDN, FVKESK. The CDR3 contains 14 residues. The V gene end was trimmed by 4 bases and the J gene end by 3 bases; junction bases not matched to a gene: 4. CDR3 DNA sequence: TGTGCCAGCAGCCCGGACAGGGCCTACTATGGCTACACCTTC. Protein: CASSPDRAYYGYTF.

The V and J genes are TRBV4-3 and TRBJ2-7; 13 bases are a match to TRBD2. Germline assignment: CDR1 LGHNA and CDR2 YSLEER. The CDR3 has 20 amino acids. J gave up 6 bases and V 3 bases, and 20 bases lay outside the gene matches. The CDR3 DNA reads TGCGCCAGCAGCCATGCTCCGGGACAGAGAGGACTAGCGGGAGAGCTCGAGCAGTACTTC. Translated, it gives CASSHAPGQRGLAGELEQYF.

The chain employs TRBV6-6 and TRBJ1-2; TRBD1 matches at 9 bases. Germline loops: CDR1 MNHNY, CDR2 SVGAGI (reference sequence). This CDR3 region has 14 residues. V shed 6 bases and J 6 bases; nucleotides not matched to a gene: 8. The CDR3 spells CASSPFTGGHGYTF. In nucleotides, the CDR3 is TGTGCCAGCAGCCCCTTCACAGGGGGCCATGGCTACACCTTC.

The chain carries TRBV7-6 and TRBJ2-1; 14 bases agree with TRBD2. Germline assignment: CDR1 SGHVS and CDR2 FNYEAQ. The CDR3 has 16 amino acids. V shed 5 bases and J 7 bases; nucleotides not matched to a gene: 7. This CDR3 reads CASSQGLAGVGNEQFF. DNA for the CDR3: TGTGCCAGCAGCCAGGGACTAGCGGGAGTAGGGAATGAGCAGTTCTTC.

This chain joins TRBV7-2 and TRBJ2-7; 8 bases line up with TRBD1. Per germline, CDR1 SGHTA and CDR2 FQGNSA. Germline trimming cut 2 bases from V and 2 bases from J; bases unmatched to any gene: 5. This CDR3 region has 15 residues. CDR3 bases: TGTGCCAGCAGCTTACCGGACAGGGATCCCTACGAGCAGTACTTC. Translation: CASSLPDRDPYEQYF. The full variable domain, in which reference TRBV7-2 and TRBJ2-7 provide the parts outside the CDR3, is GAGVSQSPSNKVTEKGKDVELRCDPISGHTALYWYRQSLGQGLEFLIYFQGNSAPDKSGLPSDRFSAERTGGSVSTLTIQRTQQEDSAVYLCASSLPDRDPYEQYFGPGTRLTVT.

The chain couples TRBV29-1 to TRBJ2-7; unclear D gene. Trimming stripped 5 bases from V and 4 bases from J, with 12 bases between. Germline CDR1 and CDR2: SQVTM and ANQGSEA. The CDR3 is 12 amino acids. The CDR3 region has the DNA TGCAGCGTTCTGCAGGTGGGTTACGAGCAGTACTTC. It yields the protein CSVLQVGYEQYF.

This chain links TRBV27 with TRBJ1-2; TRBD1 aligns across 9 bases. Germline V lookup: CDR1 MNHEY, CDR2 SMNVEV (reference sequence). Trimming cost V 2 bases and J 5 bases; bases outside gene matches: 6. This CDR3 comprises 15 residues. Written as DNA, the CDR3 is TGTGCCAGCAGTTTAAAGGACAGGGGTGGTTATGGCTACACCTTC. Translation gives CASSLKDRGGYGYTF.

CDR3 sequence reads: CASSFHREMATEAFF. CDR3 DNA sequence: TGTGCCAGCAGCTTCCACAGGGAGATGGCCACTGAAGCTTTCTTT. V and J are TRBV7-4 and TRBJ1-1, with D possibly being TRBD1 (6 bases). The CDR3 covers 15 residues. Per germline, CDR1 SGHVT and CDR2 SQSDAQ. Deletions cut 3 bases from V and 4 bases from J, with 15 bases between.

The chain joins TRBV4-3 to TRBJ2-5, with TRBD2 matching 12 bases. There are 15 residues in the CDR3. Germline V CDR1 and CDR2: LGHNA, YSLEER. The V and J ends lost 3 bases and 9 bases, in that order; junction bases with no gene match: 8. CDR3 sequence reads: CASSQETSGGRAQYF. In DNA form, the CDR3 reads TGCGCCAGCAGCCAGGAAACTAGCGGGGGGCGGGCCCAGTACTTC.

The V call is TRBV4-1, the J call TRBJ2-1; 13 bases are a match to TRBD2. The V gene's germline CDR1 is MGHRA and CDR2 YSYEKL. The CDR3 length is 20 residues. The trim removed 10 bases at V and 2 bases at J, leaving 20 bases unmatched. The CDR3 here is CATRGEGRLAGGLPYNEQFF. The CDR3 nucleotides read TGCGCCACGCGAGGAGAGGGAAGACTAGCGGGAGGCCTTCCCTACAATGAGCAGTTCTTC.

CDR3 DNA: TGCGCCAGCAGCATTCGGGAGCTTTACAATGAGCAGTTCTTC. Amino acids: CASSIRELYNEQFF. V is TRBV10-2 and J is TRBJ2-1; the D gene is possibly TRBD2 (6 bases). The CDR3 runs to 14 residues. From germline, CDR1 is WSHSY and CDR2 SAAADI. Trimming pared 6 bases from V and 4 bases from J, leaving 13 bases between.

This clone was observed a single time. V and J are TRBV5-6 and TRBJ2-7; D call uncertain. The ends were cut back, 2 bases at V and 5 bases at J, with 11 bases in the middle. Germline-derived CDR1 and CDR2 are SGHDT and YYEEEE. The CDR3 runs to 13 residues. CDR3 protein: CASSFQIPHEQYF. The CDR3 DNA follows: TGTGCCAGCAGCTTCCAGATCCCCCACGAGCAGTACTTC.

The rearrangement uses TRBV14 and TRBJ2-7; 12 bases line up with TRBD2. Germline-derived CDR1 and CDR2 are SGHDN and FVKESK. The CDR3 runs to 17 residues. Trimming cost V 4 bases and J 5 bases; bases outside gene matches: 12. CDR3 amino acids: CASSPQWLAGGKNEQYF. Written as DNA, the CDR3 is TGTGCCAGCAGCCCCCAATGGCTAGCGGGAGGGAAGAACGAGCAGTACTTC.

This clone has just one count. The gene calls are TRBV27 and TRBJ2-6, with D maybe TRBD2 (6 bases). The CDR3 extends over 18 amino acids. V was pared by 6 bases and J by 0 bases, with 18 bases between. Per the germline V gene, CDR1 is MNHEY and CDR2 is SMNVEV (reference sequence). The CDR3 sequence: CASSNGTSAYSGANVLTF. CDR3 DNA: TGTGCCAGCAGCAACGGGACTTCCGCGTACTCTGGGGCCAACGTCCTGACTTTC. The full variable domain, its missing parts supplied by reference TRBV27 and TRBJ2-6, is EAQVTQNPRYLITVTGKKLTVTCSQNMNHEYMSWYRQDPGLGLRQIYYSMNVEVTDKGDVPEGYKVSRKEKRNFPLILESPSPNQTSLYFCASSNGTSAYSGANVLTFGAGSRLTVL.

This clone was recorded once. The CDR3 DNA sequence: TGTGCCAGCAGCCGAAGGGGGGGCACTGAAGCTTTCTTT. Residues: CASSRRGGTEAFF. The chain joins TRBV6-4 to TRBJ1-1, with a tentative D call TRBD1 (6 bases). CDR1 and CDR2 from the germline V gene are MRHNA and SNTAGT. The CDR3 has 13 amino acids. The ends were cut back, 6 bases at V and 4 bases at J, with 12 bases in the middle.

The chain is built from TRBV30 and TRBJ2-2; D is possibly TRBD2 (7 bases). The CDR3 sequence is 15 residues long. Germline V gene sequence: CDR1 GTSNPN, CDR2 SVGIG (reference sequence). Trimming cost V 4 bases and J 5 bases, with 17 bases left between them. Here the CDR3 DNA reads TGTGCCTGGATGCGGGGGCTCCCTGGGACCGGGGAGCTGTTTTTT. Protein product: CAWMRGLPGTGELFF.